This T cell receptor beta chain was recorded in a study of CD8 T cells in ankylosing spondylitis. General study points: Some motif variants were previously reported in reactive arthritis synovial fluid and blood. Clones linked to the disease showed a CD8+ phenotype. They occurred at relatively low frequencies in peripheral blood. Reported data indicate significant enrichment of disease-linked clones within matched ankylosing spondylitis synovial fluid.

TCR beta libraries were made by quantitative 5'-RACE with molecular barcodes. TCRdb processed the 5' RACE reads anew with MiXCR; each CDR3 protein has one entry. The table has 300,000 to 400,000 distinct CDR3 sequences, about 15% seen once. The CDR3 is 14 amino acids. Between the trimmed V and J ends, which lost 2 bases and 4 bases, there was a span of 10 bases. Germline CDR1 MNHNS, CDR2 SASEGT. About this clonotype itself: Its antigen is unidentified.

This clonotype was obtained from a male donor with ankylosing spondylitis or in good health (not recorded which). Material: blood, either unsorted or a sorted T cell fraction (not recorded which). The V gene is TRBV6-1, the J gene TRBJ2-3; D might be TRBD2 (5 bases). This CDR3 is CASSEFGVADTQYF. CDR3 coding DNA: TGTGCCAGCAGTGAATTCGGGGTGGCAGATACGCAGTATTTT.